What follows are 29 T cell receptor beta chains derived from one specimen sequenced in a study of T cell changes during pregnancy in multiple sclerosis. Using immunoSEQ multiplex PCR, the repertoire was profiled, and TCRdb retains in-frame clones only, with some absent. The sample contains around 92,000 clones, approximately 94% of which appear only once. The starting material was peripheral blood, obtained after pregnancy. The receptors stem from a female donor with multiple sclerosis, enrolled in a pregnancy study.

This clone was seen a handful of times. The CDR3: CATKDRGWTEAFF. The CDR3 DNA reads TGTGCCACCAAGGACAGGGGTTGGACTGAAGCTTTCTTT. The chain uses TRBV19 and TRBJ1-1; 9 nucleotides agree with TRBD1. Germline V lookup: CDR1 LNHDA, CDR2 SQIVND (reference sequence). Unmatched junction bases numbered 8, after V lost 10 bases and J lost 5 bases. This CDR3 region has 13 residues. The complete variable domain, with remaining parts taken from reference TRBV19 and TRBJ1-1, reads DGGITQSPKYLFRKEGQNVTLSCEQNLNHDAMYWYRQDPGQGLRLIYYSQIVNDFQKGDIAEGYSVSREKKESFPLTVTSAQKNPTAFYLCATKDRGWTEAFFGQGTRLTVV.

The chain employs TRBV7-9 and TRBJ2-7, with TRBD2 identical over 11 bases. The CDR3 has 14 residues. Germline CDR1 SEHNR, CDR2 FQNEAQ (reference sequence). Trimming took 6 bases from V and 3 from J; bases not matched to a gene: 4. The CDR3 DNA sequence: TGTGCCAGCAGGCCCGGGACTAGCGGCTACGAGCAGTACTTC. Translation: CASRPGTSGYEQYF.

The CDR3 sequence: CASSFGCDSGNYHEQYF. The CDR3 region has the DNA TGTGCCAGCAGCTTTGGGTGTGATAGCGGGAATTACCACGAGCAGTACTTC. V gene TRBV12-1 combines with J gene TRBJ2-7; the DNA was not compared with TRBD2, the D call given in the table. TRBV12-1 represents a pseudogene. The CDR3 is made up of 17 amino acids.

Regarding this clone: Other DNA sequences in this specimen translate into the identical CDR3. The chain carries TRBV9 and TRBJ2-7; no clear D gene. The CDR3 sequence is 14 residues long. Germline V gene lookup returns CDR1 SGDLS and CDR2 YYNGEE. With 0 bases removed from V and 0 bases from J, the gap between germline ends came to 7 bases. The CDR3 nucleotides are TGTGCCAGCAGCGTAGGTGGTAGCTCCTACGAGCAGTACTTC. Its translation is CASSVGGSSYEQYF.

The chain links TRBV5-1 to TRBJ1-5; D is unclear. The CDR3 is 11 amino acids. V was shortened by 5 bases and J by 4 bases, with 4 bases between the two germline ends. Germline lookup yields CDR1 SGHRS and CDR2 YFSETQ. CDR3 nucleotide sequence: TGCGCCAGCAGTCATAATCAGCCCCAGCATTTT. Encoded protein: CASSHNQPQHF.

The CDR3 protein is CASSSGTVYGYTF. CDR3 sequence (DNA): TGTGCCAGCAGCTCTGGGACAGTCTATGGCTACACCTTC. The gene calls are TRBV7-9 and TRBJ1-2, with 7 positions matching TRBD1. This CDR3 has 13 residues. CDR1 is SEHNR, CDR2 FQNEAQ, per germline (reference sequence). Trimming removed 4 bases from V and 4 bases from J; junction bases left unmatched: 3.

The chain uses TRBV6-6 and TRBJ2-1; 15 nucleotides match TRBD2. The V and J ends lost 10 bases and 5 bases, in that order; junction bases with no gene match: 6. The germline V gene encodes CDR1 MNHNY and CDR2 SVGAGI (reference sequence). The CDR3 spans 15 residues. This CDR3 reads CATGGLAGGDNEQFF. The DNA of the CDR3 is TGTGCCACTGGAGGACTAGCGGGAGGGGACAATGAGCAGTTCTTC.

This rearrangement joins TRBV27 to TRBJ2-3; 14 nucleotides line up with TRBD2. V trimming: 5 bases; J trimming: 4 bases; junction bases outside the gene matches: 5. The germline CDR1 and CDR2 sequences are MNHEY and SMNVEV (reference sequence). This CDR3 is 16 amino acids long. The CDR3 DNA reads as TGTGCCAGCAGTCAACCGGGACTAGCGGGAGCAGATACGCAGTATTTT. Protein: CASSQPGLAGADTQYF.

This chain uses TRBV5-6 with TRBJ1-2; 7 bases are a match to TRBD1. Germline lookup yields CDR1 SGHDT and CDR2 YYEEEE. Trimming at V came to 4 bases and at J to 4 bases, leaving 10 bases not matched to a gene. This CDR3 has 15 amino acids. The CDR3 sequence: CASSQDRVESYGYTF. For the CDR3, the DNA is TGTGCCAGCAGCCAAGACAGGGTCGAGAGCTATGGCTACACCTTC.

The rearrangement links TRBV2 to TRBJ1-5, with D perhaps TRBD1 (5 bases). CDR3 length: 13 residues. The germline V and J ends were trimmed by 7 bases and 4 bases, with 11 bases remaining between them. Per germline, CDR1 SNHLY and CDR2 FYNNEI. The CDR3 nucleotides read TGTGCCAGCATCAGGGACTGGAATCAGCCCCAGCATTTT. Protein product: CASIRDWNQPQHF.

The chain joins TRBV7-3 to TRBJ2-5; 8 bases map to TRBD2. V lost 1 base to trimming and J lost 3 bases; unmatched junction nucleotides: 7. The CDR3 runs 16 residues. The germline CDR1 and CDR2 sequences are SGHTA and FQGTGA. The CDR3 sequence: CASSLIAGNLEETQYF. The CDR3 nucleotides read TGTGCCAGCAGCTTAATAGCGGGGAACCTAGAAGAGACCCAGTACTTC.

V and J are TRBV4-1 and TRBJ2-1, with TRBD1 identical over 11 bases. This CDR3 spans 14 amino acids. The germline CDR1 and CDR2 sequences are MGHRA and YSYEKL. J lost 9 bases, V lost 5 bases, and 6 bases had no gene match. CDR3 loop: CASSLGQGALEQFF. CDR3 coding DNA: TGCGCCAGCAGCTTAGGACAGGGGGCTCTTGAGCAGTTCTTC.

The chain couples TRBV25-1 to TRBJ1-1, with a weak D call TRBD1 (6 bases). Trimming took off 1 base at V and 7 bases at J, with 13 bases between the two ends. The CDR3 runs to 14 residues. The V gene's germline CDR1 is MGHDK and CDR2 SYGVNS. Here the CDR3 reads CASSEWGGAGEAFF. CDR3 sequence (DNA): TGTGCCAGCAGTGAATGGGGGGGCGCTGGTGAAGCTTTCTTT.

The rearrangement uses TRBV10-3 and TRBJ2-2, with D maybe TRBD2 (5 bases). Germline lookup yields CDR1 ENHRY and CDR2 SYGVKD. This CDR3 contains 11 residues. CDR3 DNA sequence: TGTGCATCGGGAATCACCGGGGAGCTGTTTTTT. Translated: CASGITGELFF.

The chain is built from TRBV29-1 and TRBJ2-1; 10 nucleotides agree with TRBD1. From germline, CDR1 is SQVTM and CDR2 ANQGSEA. The CDR3 is made up of 13 amino acids. Unmatched junction bases numbered 3, after V lost 7 bases and J lost 3 bases. The CDR3 DNA is TGCAGCGCCAGGACAGGGGGCTACAATGAGCAGTTCTTC. It specifies CSARTGGYNEQFF.

V and J are TRBV28 and TRBJ2-7; 8 bases align to TRBD2. This CDR3 is 17 amino acids long. Germline CDR1 is MDHEN and CDR2 is SYDVKM. The V segment lost 2 bases and the J segment 0 bases; nucleotides outside the gene matches: 9. The CDR3 DNA sequence: TGTGCCAGCAGTTTAAAGCGGGAGAGACGGAGCTCCTACGAGCAGTACTTC. The encoded protein is CASSLKRERRSSYEQYF. Using reference TRBV28 and TRBJ2-7 for the parts outside the CDR3, the full variable domain is DVKVTQSSRYLVKRTGEKVFLECVQDMDHENMFWYRQDPGLGLRLIYFSYDVKMKEKGDIPEGYSVSREKKERFSLILESASTNQTSMYLCASSLKRERRSSYEQYFGPGTRLTVT.

The chain links TRBV7-6 to TRBJ2-1; 9 nucleotides agree with TRBD2. In germline, CDR1 is SGHVS, CDR2 FNYEAQ. Trimming removed 1 base from V and 0 bases from J; junction bases left unmatched: 4. CDR3 size: 17 residues. The CDR3 reads CASSLEVAGVSYNEQFF. In DNA form, the CDR3 reads TGTGCCAGCAGCTTAGAGGTAGCGGGGGTCTCCTACAATGAGCAGTTCTTC.

J is TRBJ2-1 and V is TRBV5-1; D is perhaps TRBD2 (6 bases). The CDR3 consists of 15 residues. Germline assignment: CDR1 SGHRS and CDR2 YFSETQ. Trimming shortened V by 4 bases and J by 1 base, and 12 bases separated the two germline ends. The CDR3 nucleotides are TGCGCCAGCAGCCCGGGACTCGCATCCTACAATGAGCAGTTCTTC. It is translated as CASSPGLASYNEQFF.

This clone has only one observation. The chain couples TRBV27 to TRBJ1-2; 10 nucleotides match TRBD1. This CDR3 comprises 15 residues. The germline gives CDR1 MNHEY, CDR2 SMNVEV (reference sequence). With V trimmed by 3 bases and J by 3 bases, 4 bases remained unmatched. The DNA for the CDR3 is TGTGCCAGCAGTTTTCAAGGACAGGGGGACTATGGCTACACCTTC. This encodes CASSFQGQGDYGYTF.

The genes are TRBV9 and TRBJ2-7; 10 bases fit TRBD1. Germline assignment: CDR1 SGDLS and CDR2 YYNGEE. Losses at the gene ends were 2 bases for V and 6 bases for J; bases not matched to a gene: 8. The CDR3 consists of 15 residues. CDR3 region: CASSVRDRGMSEQYF. The CDR3 DNA sequence: TGTGCCAGCAGCGTCCGGGACAGGGGTATGTCCGAGCAGTACTTC.

The gene calls are TRBV30 and TRBJ1-2, with no clear D. CDR3 length: 13 amino acids. Trimming removed 4 bases from V and 8 bases from J, with 17 bases in between. Germline values: CDR1 GTSNPN, CDR2 SVGIG (reference sequence). The CDR3 sequence is CAWTSSLRGGYTF. The CDR3 DNA is TGTGCCTGGACCTCCTCGTTGAGAGGGGGCTACACCTTC.

The chain recombines TRBV5-4 with TRBJ2-5, with 8 nucleotides matching TRBD1. Trimming cost V 0 bases and J 2 bases; bases outside gene matches: 0. This CDR3 contains 14 residues. In germline, CDR1 is SGHNT, CDR2 YYREEE (reference sequence). The CDR3 coding sequence is TGTGCCAGCAGCTTGGGACAGGGGCAAGAGACCCAGTACTTC. The encoded protein is CASSLGQGQETQYF.

The chain joins TRBV6-1 to TRBJ1-3; TRBD1 aligns across 7 bases. In germline, CDR1 is MNHNS, CDR2 SASEGT. The length of the CDR3 is 14 residues. Trimming at V came to 4 bases and at J to 4 bases, leaving 4 bases not matched to a gene. CDR3 sequence (DNA): TGTGCCAGCAGTGCCCTGGACAGGGGAAACACCATATATTTT. This translates into CASSALDRGNTIYF.

The V and J genes are TRBV30 and TRBJ2-3, with no clear D. CDR1 and CDR2 from the germline V gene are GTSNPN and SVGIG (reference sequence). The CDR3 is made up of 15 amino acids. Trimming took off 0 bases at V and 0 bases at J, with 10 bases between the two ends. CDR3 region: CAWSVRDISTDTQYF. DNA of the CDR3: TGTGCCTGGAGTGTGCGCGACATCAGCACAGATACGCAGTATTTT.

The V call is TRBV4-1, the J call TRBJ2-2, with 10 bases lining up with TRBD2. V was pared by 8 bases and J by 7 bases, with 7 bases of the junction left unmatched. Germline CDR1 is MGHRA and CDR2 is YSYEKL. CDR3 size: 14 residues. CDR3 sequence: CASGFSGRSGELFF. As DNA, the CDR3 is TGCGCCAGCGGATTTAGCGGGAGGAGCGGGGAGCTGTTTTTT.

This rearrangement joins TRBV5-1 to TRBJ1-3, with TRBD1 matching over 8 bases. Looked up from germline, CDR1 is SGHRS and CDR2 is YFSETQ. The CDR3 is 16 residues long. J was trimmed by 2 bases and V by 2 bases; bases with no gene match: 6. The chain's CDR3 is CASSFTLQGAGNTIYF. The CDR3 DNA sequence: TGCGCCAGCAGCTTTACCTTACAGGGGGCTGGAAACACCATATATTTT.

The chain links TRBV28 to TRBJ2-1, with D tentatively TRBD1 (6 bases). The CDR3 spans 14 residues. The germline gives CDR1 MDHEN, CDR2 SYDVKM. Trimming stripped 4 bases from V and 5 bases from J, with 12 bases between. CDR3 DNA: TGTGCCAGCAGTTATATGACAGGCAACAATGAGCAGTTCTTC. Its translation: CASSYMTGNNEQFF.

The J gene is TRBJ2-2, the V gene TRBV29-1; TRBD2 might be the D (5 bases). This CDR3 has 13 amino acids. Trimming stripped 4 bases from V and 4 bases from J, with 10 bases between. Germline loops: CDR1 SQVTM, CDR2 ANQGSEA. CDR3 DNA: TGCAGCGTTGCCCCGGGGTTCACCGGGGAGCTGTTTTTT. Its translation is CSVAPGFTGELFF.

V usage is TRBV14 and J usage is TRBJ2-1; weak D call: TRBD2 (5 bases). V dropped 2 bases and J dropped 3 bases, with 8 bases sitting between them. From germline, CDR1 is SGHDN and CDR2 FVKESK. There are 14 residues in the CDR3. The CDR3 region has the DNA TGTGCCAGCAGCCAAAACCGGGGCTACAATGAGCAGTTCTTC. Encoded protein: CASSQNRGYNEQFF.